The 3 T cell receptor beta chains presented below share a single source sample, sequenced in a study of blood T cell repertoires in COVID-19 (dated by TCRdb to 2020 to 2021). Library method: the immunoSEQ multiplex PCR assay. The table comes from immuneACCESS by way of TCRdb, which keeps in-frame sequences with V and J called. Part of the clones is missing from these tables; in studies checked, under half for an unresolved V gene and the rest for unknown reasons. The sample table lists 65,000 to 80,000 clones, around 91% of them with a count of one. The biggest ten clones account for roughly 6.1% of the sample. Sequencing input: peripheral blood. The source is a human donor in a cohort sampled during active COVID-19.

The CDR3 here is CASSQPPSGISQPQHF. The CDR3 nucleotides are TGCGCCAGCAGCCAACCCCCAAGCGGGATCTCTCAGCCCCAGCATTTT. The rearrangement uses TRBV4-1 and TRBJ1-5; D is ambiguous. This CDR3 region has 16 residues. Trimming took 2 bases from V and 6 from J, leaving 17 bases between them. Germline V CDR1 and CDR2: MGHRA, YSYEKL.

The chain links TRBV3-1 (or the pseudogene TRBV3-2) to TRBJ2-5; D is ambiguous. Germline CDR1 LGHDT, CDR2 YNNKEL (reference sequence). V shed 4 bases and J shed 5 bases, with 11 bases lying between them. The CDR3 totals 13 residues. For the CDR3, the DNA is TGTGCCAGCAGCCCCTCCCCCTTGGAGACCCAGTACTTC. The encoded protein is CASSPSPLETQYF.

The V and J genes are TRBV4-3 and TRBJ2-7; D may be TRBD1 (5 bases). CDR3 size: 15 residues. Trimming took 4 bases from V and 3 from J, leaving 16 bases between them. Germline assignment: CDR1 LGHNA and CDR2 YSLEER. CDR3 in amino acids: CASSPGRAGYYEQYF. The CDR3 coding sequence is TGCGCCAGCAGCCCCGGCCGGGCAGGGTACTACGAGCAGTACTTC.